This record looks at one T cell receptor beta chain sequence and its context. What antigen it recognizes has not been identified. No much larger clone exists at a distance of one base, and base qualities are not known. This entry belongs to a study of cytomegalovirus exposure and HLA in healthy donors (dated by TCRdb to 2016 to 2017). A note on the overall study: An earlier analysis of roughly 500 of the donors reported more than 250 Gb of sequence data and more than 90 million unique TCR beta sequences from about 200 million T cells. Roughly 300 gigabases of sequencing data and roughly 81 million unique TCR sequences made up an early release that covered approximately 700 HLA-typed donors. The genetic ancestry cluster associated with self-reported Caucasian donors included about 84% of the roughly 400 genotyped donors. The study was designed to test whether signatures of past pathogen exposure could be identified by cataloging public T cell receptors. The T cell repertoires of around 730 subjects were profiled by immunosequencing and related to cytomegalovirus serostatus. In addition to the first cohort of roughly 670 subjects, a separate validation cohort of approximately 120 different subjects was used. To predict cytomegalovirus infection status, the study combined high-throughput TCR immunosequencing, statistical association of individual TCRs with disease status, and machine learning. A later analysis re-examined previously published TCR beta repertoires from more than 650 donors and added high-resolution HLA genotyping to investigate patterns of TCR occurrence. Rather than using new phenotypic data, the later analysis identified candidate immune exposures from TCR beta sequences and from how often those sequences occurred across donors. In an earlier analysis of 550 to 700 of the donors, high-throughput TCR beta sequencing was used to judge whether each TCR beta V gene segment behaved as functional or pseudogenic. Donor age, sex, ethnicity and CMV serostatus were compiled alongside the repertoire data. Genome-wide SNP genotypes for about 65% of the roughly 670 donors were used in a later genetic analysis, which treated that subset as a discovery cohort. All discovery cohort repertoires had been generated on a single sequencing platform. Both class I and class II loci were covered by HLA typing, at four-digit resolution. Typing coverage differed by locus: A, B, C, DRB1 and DQB1 were typed in roughly 620-630 donors, DQA1 in about 500, DPA1 in 600 to 610, and DPB1 in approximately 450. Four to six DR-DQ haplotypes were handled as single units for association and clustering, since linkage in the cohort was strong. On average, around 240,000 unique TCR beta nucleotide sequences were sequenced per donor among 398 genotyped donors of the cohort, with 15% to 20% of those sequences being non-productive.

The cohort was made up of 650 to 700 healthy bone marrow donors. All cohort members were sampled while nominally healthy, although unrecorded immune exposures were likely present. The donor was CMV seropositive and was included in the group of about 290 seropositive cohort members. Each donor provided a peripheral blood sample, and peripheral blood mononuclear cells were used for TCR beta sequencing. The Qiagen DNeasy Blood Extraction Kit was used to extract genomic DNA from the blood cell samples. The library came from the immunoSEQ multiplex PCR assay. A mixture of 60 forward primers for TCR Vbeta segments and 13 reverse primers for TCR Jbeta segments was used in the multiplex PCR. The CDR3 region of rearranged TCR beta genes was amplified from genomic DNA by a multiplex PCR assay. Amplified TCR beta libraries were sequenced as 87-base-pair reads on the Illumina HiSeq System. For the original study's pipeline: A later analysis counted tens of millions of unique TCR beta chains across the 550 to 700 repertoires, and 10 million to 12 million of these chains were shared by at least two donors. To remove PCR and sequencing errors, raw reads were error-corrected and collapsed into unique sequences using a nearest-neighbor algorithm that merged closely related sequences. CDR3 sequences were aligned to IMGT reference sequences to assign V, D and J gene segments. For a sequence to be retained, a match of at least six nucleotides was required to both a V gene segment and a J gene segment. A rearrangement counted as productive if the CDR3 had no stop codons and remained in frame with V and J, and every other rearrangement counted as non-productive. Following IMGT convention, CDR3 was defined as the stretch from the second conserved V-encoded cysteine to the conserved J-encoded phenylalanine. In an earlier analysis of more than 550 of the donors, sequences lacking an unambiguous match to a single V gene segment were excluded. In an earlier analysis of some 590 of the donors, a V segment was called functional when productive rearrangements were above 56.7%, and segregating when the standard deviation between donors exceeded 5%. A statistical classification framework was built to diagnose cytomegalovirus status from the catalog of TCR beta chain sequences. In a later analysis, V and J genes were assigned by comparing TCR nucleotide sequences against IMGT/GENE-DB human TR gene sequences. The TCRdist pipeline was used in a later analysis to assign CDR3 sequences and most-parsimonious VDJ recombination scenarios. In a later analysis, each TCR beta chain was defined by its CDR3 amino acid sequence together with its V-gene family, and reads without a unique V-gene family were excluded. To address suspected cross-contamination and a sequencing artifact, a later analysis removed over 500 highly shared, low-generation-probability nucleotide sequences. A later analysis calculated a clonal expansion index for each public chain from normalized within-repertoire ranks of inferred template counts. Generation probabilities in a later analysis came from a VDJ recombination model fitted to out-of-frame rearrangements, and those results were checked against IGoR. Hypergeometric tests were used in a later analysis to score TCR-TCR, TCR-HLA and TCR-CMV co-occurrence, with a repertoire-size bias correction applied to the TCR pairs. To estimate false discovery rates, a later analysis permuted the HLA or CMV assignments 20 times. A later analysis grouped co-occurring TCRs with DBSCAN, adding TCRdist sequence similarity when clustering within HLA-allele-positive subsets. Repertoires with fewer than 30,000 or more than 120,000 public chains, plus five repertoires with anomalous nucleotide sharing, were excluded from co-occurrence clustering. TCRdb limited this immuneACCESS table to in-frame rearrangements with V and J called. A share of clones is missing; checked studies link under half to unresolved V genes, and the rest is unexplained. For V, J and clone size, that table is used; D and trimming come from the DNA. For this sample the table gives about 170,000 clones, of which about 79% were detected only once. The biggest ten clones account for less than 8% of the sample.

Study-level results and caveats: A further reported finding was that TCR beta sequences accurately predicted the HLA-A and HLA-B alleles for most subjects in the first cohort. A cluster of highly shared sequence variants was judged likely to represent a technical artifact of the sequencing pipeline. A later analysis found that TCR association rates varied across HLA loci, with DRB1 alleles showing the most associated TCRs and HLA-C alleles the fewest. According to a later analysis, parvovirus B19, influenza, CMV and Epstein-Barr virus appeared linked to several top co-occurrence clusters. CMV serostatus was the only immune exposure information available for the cohort. The classifier was reported to diagnose cytomegalovirus status with high specificity and sensitivity in both the original cohort and the validation cohort. Broadly in line with IMGT annotations, most TCR beta V segments showed up in productive rearrangements about 87% or about 30% of the time in an earlier analysis of around 550 of the donors. According to a later genetic analysis, donors in an Asian-associated ancestry cluster had fewer N-insertions in productive TCRs than the approximately 610-donor mean. Assigning TCR associations to individual alleles was difficult when HLA alleles, especially DR and DQ, strongly co-occurred. The study listed 164 TCR beta chains as associated with cytomegalovirus. In a later analysis, HLA-associated TCR beta chains were found to be more clonally expanded and to have lower generation probabilities than equally common non-associated chains. It was suggested by the authors that the approach could potentially be generalized to other disease states and immunological phenotypes. A later analysis found that most CMV-associated TCR beta chains appeared HLA-restricted, with HLA associations seemingly driven largely by CMV exposure. Roughly uniform sequencing depth across donors was assumed in presence/absence analyses, although this assumption may not hold. Around 16 rarely observed V segments, including chromosome 9 orphons, were excluded from the earlier analysis of about 600 of the donors because counts were too low. Because some donors lacked HLA typing at each locus, the association tests relied only on the typed subset. V-gene and J-gene trimming of TCR beta chains was associated with a missense DCLRE1C variant in a later genetic analysis, and the association was replicated in an independent cohort. Three of the identified cytomegalovirus-associated TCR beta chains were confirmed in vitro to be specific for cytomegalovirus antigens. In a later analysis, 16,951 TCR beta sequences were associated with specific HLA alleles at a false discovery rate of 0.05. The cohort was sequenced for TCR beta chains only, and without alpha or paired-chain data the features that could be detected were limited. While some public TCRs were present in many individuals, most TCR sequences turned up only very rarely across donors. Linkage disequilibrium might explain the correlated functional status among segregating V segments, but an unknown experimental factor could not be excluded.

The sample consisted of PBMCs. The TCR comes from a man in his forties or fifties in good health and CMV-seropositive.

The DNA sequence follows: TGCGCCAGCAGCCACCTTAATGATGAGCAGTTCTTC. Its coded protein is CASSHLNDEQFF. The rearranged segments are TRBV4-1 and TRBJ2-1, with the D gene not confidently named. The CDR3, from cysteine to phenylalanine, totals 12 residues. CDR3 DNA is the only sequence kept; it has 36 bases, read in frame from the first base. The germline V gene gives CDR1 as MGHRA and CDR2 as YSYEKL. A distance of 8 bases separates the germline ends of V and J, which lose 3 bases and 8 bases respectively.